The 28 T cell receptor beta chains in this list originate from one sample, sequenced in a study of Graves' ophthalmopathy and Graves' hyperthyroidism. Researchers took RNA transcripts and amplified TCR beta CDR3 regions from them. First-round RT-PCR used HTBI primers; second-round multiplex PCR followed. Using its own MiXCR run on the multiplex PCR reads, TCRdb lists one record per CDR3 protein. The sample shows about 740,000 distinct CDR3 sequences, roughly 40% of them seen only once. Sequenced sample: peripheral blood. These receptors were collected from an adult man with Graves' ophthalmopathy.

The chain employs TRBV15 and TRBJ2-7; D not resolved. The J call could be wrong; TRBJ2-1 is a better fit for the DNA end. This CDR3 is built from 13 residues. The V gene's germline CDR1 is LNHNV and CDR2 YYDKDF (reference sequence). The CDR3, as DNA: TGTGCCACCAGCAGCGTTATAGAGCATGAGCAGTTCTTC. Translated, it gives CATSSVIEHEQFF.

The chain joins TRBV11-2 to TRBJ2-7; 11 bases align to TRBD2. J lost 2 bases, V lost 8 bases, and 20 bases had no gene match. Germline CDR1 SGHAT, CDR2 FQNNGV. CDR3 length: 19 amino acids. The CDR3 is CASGVWGGGGTSGTYEQYF. The CDR3 DNA sequence: TGTGCCAGCGGCGTATGGGGCGGAGGGGGGACTAGCGGAACCTACGAGCAGTACTTC.

The chain combines TRBV2 with TRBJ2-7; D may match TRBD1 or TRBD2 (5 bases each). The CDR3 is 14 residues long. The V end lost 4 bases, the J end lost 3 bases, and 13 bases lay between the germline ends. CDR1 and CDR2 from the germline V gene are SNHLY and FYNNEI. The CDR3 region is CASSARGGGYEQYF. CDR3 DNA sequence: TGTGCCAGCAGTGCTAGGGGCGGAGGCTACGAGCAGTACTTC.

The chain couples TRBV20-1 to TRBJ2-5; the D gene is possibly TRBD2 (7 bases). V was clipped by 5 bases and J by 4 bases, with 20 bases between them. This CDR3 is 15 amino acids long. CDR1 and CDR2 from the germline V gene are DFQATT and SNEGSKA (reference sequence). CDR3 nucleotides: TGCAGTGCTCCCGGGCGAGGGGGGGCCCGAGAGACCCAGTACTTC. Encoded protein: CSAPGRGGARETQYF.

This clonotype has just one count. V and J are TRBV25-1 and TRBJ2-7, with D possibly TRBD1 on 6 matching bases. The V and J ends lost 3 bases and 7 bases respectively, with 22 bases between them. Germline V gene lookup returns CDR1 MGHDK and CDR2 SYGVNS. The CDR3 is 16 residues long. CDR3 DNA sequence: TGTGCCAGCAGTGACCTCCTCCGGGACACGGTACGGGAGCAGTACTTC. Its translation: CASSDLLRDTVREQYF.

This clonotype was observed many times. CDR3 sequence reads: CASSLVSGTLNTEAFF. CDR3 coding DNA: TGTGCCAGCAGCTTAGTTTCAGGAACCCTGAACACTGAAGCTTTCTTT. The chain links TRBV7-9 to TRBJ1-1; no firm D call. The CDR3 extends over 16 amino acids. Germline lookup yields CDR1 SEHNR and CDR2 FQNEAQ (reference sequence). With 1 base removed from V and 0 bases from J, the gap between germline ends came to 12 bases.

The sample holds a few counts of this clonotype. The rearrangement uses TRBV2 and TRBJ2-2; D is possibly TRBD2 (6 bases). Trimming shortened V by 5 bases and J by 0 bases, and 10 bases separated the two germline ends. This CDR3 has 15 residues. The germline gives CDR1 SNHLY, CDR2 FYNNEI. CDR3: CASSLAPTNTGELFF. In DNA, the CDR3 is TGTGCCAGCAGTCTAGCGCCAACGAACACCGGGGAGCTGTTTTTT.

This clonotype was seen only a few times. V and J are TRBV2 and TRBJ2-7, with D perhaps TRBD2 (6 bases). The CDR3 spans 15 residues. Germline V gene sequence: CDR1 SNHLY, CDR2 FYNNEI. V was cut by 5 bases and J by 0 bases, with 14 bases left in between. CDR3 bases: TGTGCCAGCAGTCCAGGACGGAGGGCCTCCTACGAGCAGTACTTC. It specifies CASSPGRRASYEQYF.

The rearrangement links TRBV7-9 to TRBJ1-3; 7 bases agree with TRBD1. CDR1 and CDR2 (germline): SEHNR, FQNEAQ (reference sequence). Trimming removed 5 bases from V and 0 bases from J; junction bases left unmatched: 4. The CDR3 totals 15 residues. The CDR3 sequence is CASSQGDPSGNTIYF. CDR3 DNA sequence: TGTGCCAGCAGCCAGGGGGACCCCTCTGGAAACACCATATATTTT.

The chain combines TRBV25-1 with TRBJ2-2, with no clear D. The germline CDR1 and CDR2 sequences are MGHDK and SYGVNS. Trimming took 5 bases from V and 7 from J, leaving 8 bases between them. The CDR3 totals 12 residues. The CDR3 region has the DNA TGTGCCAGCAGTCCCGTGGACGGGGAGCTGTTTTTT. This sequence encodes CASSPVDGELFF. The entire variable domain, with the rest obtained from reference TRBV25-1 and TRBJ2-2, is as follows: EADIYQTPRYLVIGTGKKITLECSQTMGHDKMYWYQQDPGMELHLIHYSYGVNSTEKGDLSSESTVSRIRTEHFPLTLESARPSHTSQYLCASSPVDGELFFGEGSRLTVL.

This clonotype was seen once. V gene TRBV10-2 combines with J gene TRBJ2-7; 9 bases agree with TRBD2. V shed 6 bases, J shed 3 bases, and the junction held 3 bases outside the gene matches. CDR1 and CDR2 (germline): WSHSY, SAAADI. CDR3 length equals 13 residues. The CDR3 DNA reads as TGCGCCAGCAGACCTAGCGGGGACTACGAGCAGTACTTC. Translating gives CASRPSGDYEQYF.

In its sample, this clonotype was seen a few times. The DNA of the CDR3 is TGCAGGATAGGGGCGCTGAATCAGCCCCAGCATTTT. This encodes CRIGALNQPQHF. The rearrangement links TRBV20-1 to TRBJ1-5, with D possibly being TRBD1 (5 bases). Germline lookup yields CDR1 DFQATT and CDR2 SNEGSKA (reference sequence). The CDR3 has 12 amino acids.

The table lists this clonotype with a few counts. The chain has TRBV12-3 or TRBV12-4 and TRBJ2-3; D uncertain. The CDR3 runs to 12 residues. The V and J ends lost 2 bases and 4 bases respectively, with 4 bases between them. The CDR3 is CASSLLADTQYF. The DNA of the CDR3 is TGTGCCAGCAGTTTATTGGCAGATACGCAGTATTTT.

Points on this clonotype: Sequence at one end of the junction differs from germline and may be a read error. This sequence joins TRBV7-9 and TRBJ1-6; TRBD1 is a possible D gene (5 bases). Germline CDR1 is SEHNR and CDR2 is FQNEAQ (reference sequence). This CDR3 is 13 amino acids long. For the CDR3, the DNA is TGTGCCAGCAGTTTAGGGCGGACAACACCCCTCCACTTT. As protein: CASSLGRTTPLHF.

Many counts were recorded for this clonotype. The chain carries TRBV7-9 and TRBJ1-1; no definite D call. The V and J ends lost 5 bases and 2 bases respectively, with 18 bases between them. CDR1 is SEHNR and CDR2 is FQNEAQ in the germline V gene (reference sequence). This CDR3 is 16 amino acids long. The chain's CDR3 is CASSLIGEWGNTEAFF. CDR3 coding DNA: TGTGCCAGCAGCCTTATTGGGGAATGGGGAAACACTGAAGCTTTCTTT.

This clonotype was recorded many times. CDR3 sequence (DNA): TGTGCAATCGAAGGCTCTTGGGAGCTGTTTTTT. Protein sequence: CAIEGSWELFF. The chain carries TRBV7-9 and TRBJ2-2; D unclear. Germline CDR1 reads SEHNR; CDR2 reads FQNEAQ (reference sequence). This CDR3 contains 11 residues.

The rearrangement uses TRBV19 and TRBJ1-3; D call uncertain. From germline, CDR1 is LNHDA and CDR2 SQIVND (reference sequence). The CDR3 has 15 residues. V was shortened by 7 bases and J by 1 base, with 14 bases between the two germline ends. The CDR3, as DNA: TGTGCCAGTATCCTACGAGGTATTTCTGGAAACACCATATATTTT. It yields the protein CASILRGISGNTIYF.

This clonotype was observed many times. This chain's CDR3 is CAISAVNTEAFF. CDR3 in DNA: TGTGCCATCAGTGCAGTGAACACTGAAGCTTTCTTT. V is TRBV10-3 and J is TRBJ1-1; D not resolved. The CDR3 has 12 amino acids. CDR1 ENHRY and CDR2 SYGVKD come from the germline V gene. Trimming removed 4 bases at V and 0 bases at J, with 3 bases between.

A remark on this clonotype: The junction does not match germline at one end; this may be a read error. The chain is built from TRBV15 and TRBJ1-5; no reliable D call. Germline V gives CDR1 LNHNV, CDR2 YYDKDF (reference sequence). The CDR3 totals 16 residues. The CDR3 is CATSRDRRPSNQPQHF. CDR3 DNA sequence: TGTGCCACCAGTAGAGATAGGAGACCGAGCAATCAGCCCCAGCATTTT.

This clonotype was seen more than once but under ten times. This chain uses TRBV6-6 with TRBJ1-2; D not certain. Looked up from germline, CDR1 is MNHNY and CDR2 is SVGAGI (reference sequence). The CDR3 sequence is 14 residues long. V shed 0 bases and J shed 5 bases, with 10 bases lying between them. The CDR3 region is CASSYSGIEYGYTF. The DNA for the CDR3 is TGTGCCAGCAGTTACTCAGGGATTGAGTATGGCTACACCTTC.

Details on this clonotype: Because it lacks the conserved phenylalanine or tryptophan at the end, this CDR3 is likely a read error. This sequence joins TRBV20-1 and TRBJ2-5, with a weak D call TRBD2 (5 bases). The CDR3 is 13 residues long. The V gene lost 7 bases and the J gene lost 2 bases, with 14 bases spanning the gap. Germline loops: CDR1 DFQATT, CDR2 SNEGSKA (reference sequence). For the CDR3, the DNA is TGCAGTGTTTTGGACTGGGCACAAGAGACCCAGTACCTC. It specifies CSVLDWAQETQYL.

Only a few counts were recorded for this clonotype. This chain links TRBV20-1 with TRBJ2-5, with D perhaps TRBD1 (6 bases). Trimming shortened V by 5 bases and J by 5 bases, and 21 bases separated the two germline ends. The CDR3 covers 15 residues. In germline, CDR1 is DFQATT, CDR2 SNEGSKA (reference sequence). The CDR3 sequence: CSAGPPGERRETQYF. Here the CDR3 DNA reads TGCAGTGCTGGACCCCCAGGGGAACGGCGGGAGACCCAGTACTTC.

This clonotype was counted between two and nine times. The junction shows a germline mismatch at one end, possibly a read error. This chain connects TRBV10-3 to TRBJ1-2; TRBD1 is a possible D gene (5 bases). This CDR3 spans 13 amino acids. Germline-derived CDR1 and CDR2 are ENHRY and SYGVKD. In DNA, the CDR3 is TGTGCCAGCAGTGTCGACAGTCTCCGGGGCTACACCTTC. This codes for CASSVDSLRGYTF.

This clonotype was counted only a few times. The gene calls are TRBV7-6 and TRBJ1-4, with no clear D. The CDR3 is made up of 16 amino acids. Per the germline V gene, CDR1 is SGHVS and CDR2 is FNYEAQ. Trimming stripped 5 bases from V and 0 bases from J, with 13 bases between. CDR3 DNA sequence: TGTGCCAGCAGCCTAAATTCGGACCCAACTAATGAAAAACTGTTTTTT. Amino acid sequence: CASSLNSDPTNEKLFF. Looking up the rest from reference TRBV7-6 and TRBJ1-4 gives the full variable domain: GAGVSQSPRYKVTKRGQDVALRCDPISGHVSLYWYRQALGQGPEFLTYFNYEAQQDKSGLPNDRFSAERPEGSISTLTIQRTEQRDSAMYRCASSLNSDPTNEKLFFGSGTQLSVL.

In this sample, this clonotype turned up a few times. The chain has TRBV20-1 and TRBJ2-6; a weak D match, TRBD2 (7 bases). Germline CDR1 is DFQATT and CDR2 is SNEGSKA (reference sequence). V lost 0 bases and J 1 base, leaving 19 bases between the germline ends. This CDR3 comprises 19 residues. The CDR3 loop is CSAREPEGGKRSGANVLTF. The CDR3 nucleotides are TGCAGTGCTAGAGAACCGGAGGGGGGGAAGAGGTCTGGGGCCAACGTCCTGACTTTC.

This clonotype was found a few times. The V gene is TRBV10-2, the J gene TRBJ2-2, with 9 bases lining up with TRBD2. Germline values: CDR1 WSHSY, CDR2 SAAADI. Trimming took 7 bases from V and 6 from J; bases not matched to a gene: 3. There are 13 residues in the CDR3. CDR3 bases: TGCGCCAGCAAATTAGCGGGGGCCGGGGAGCTGTTTTTT. Translating it yields CASKLAGAGELFF.

The gene calls are TRBV7-9 and TRBJ2-7; TRBD2 might be the D (7 bases). Trimming cost V 5 bases and J 5 bases, with 16 bases left between them. CDR1 SEHNR and CDR2 FQNEAQ come from the germline V gene (reference sequence). This CDR3 has 14 amino acids. This CDR3 is CASSGGGRRDEQYF. The CDR3 DNA follows: TGTGCCAGCAGCGGGGGGGGGCGTAGGGACGAGCAGTACTTC.

There are a few counts of this clonotype. The J gene is TRBJ1-5, the V gene TRBV4-3; possible D gene TRBD1, 6 bases. CDR3 length: 16 amino acids. Germline CDR1 LGHNA, CDR2 YSLEER. The germline V and J ends were trimmed by 0 bases and 6 bases, with 15 bases remaining between them. DNA for the CDR3: TGCGCCAGCAGCCAAGATTTGGAGGGGGGCGGTCAGCCCCAGCATTTT. This sequence encodes CASSQDLEGGGQPQHF.